Sequencing of this T cell receptor beta chain was carried out in a study of blood T cells in healthy people across ages. Study-level results: Strong correlation linked observed beta diversity and percent naive T cells.

This clonotype was counted between two and nine times. As yet, its antigen is unknown. A second about 6 to 11 cycle PCR used barcoded and J-beta primers. Each CDR3 protein is one row after TCRdb ran MiXCR on the 5' RACE reads. The table includes 600,000 to 1,000,000 distinct CDR3 sequences, 20% to 25% detected once. This sample was shared with a second study, whose subject was T cells of mothers and their children. That work states: Amplification in the second PCR used the M1S primer, which added sample barcodes and 2-4 random nucleotides.

The clonotype comes from a boy between 10 and 17 years old in good health. Sequenced: blood.

The DNA of the CDR3 is TGTGCCAGCAGACCACTAGCGGTGAACACCGGGGAGCTGTTTTTT. It specifies CASRPLAVNTGELFF. This rearrangement joins TRBV28 to TRBJ2-2, with 8 nucleotides matching TRBD2. V shed 6 bases and J 1 base; nucleotides not matched to a gene: 4. Looked up from germline, CDR1 is MDHEN and CDR2 is SYDVKM. This CDR3 is built from 15 residues.